The 23 T cell receptor beta chains below were found in one sample sequenced in a study of blood T cell repertoires in COVID-19. Only in-frame clones appear in the TCRdb table, and some are missing; sequencing was by immunoSEQ multiplex PCR. The sample has fewer than 350,000 clones; 75% to 90% are singletons. The sequencing sample was made of peripheral blood. The source of these receptors is a man aged 35 to 55 with acute or convalescent COVID-19.

The J gene is TRBJ1-1, the V gene TRBV12-5; D is uncertain. The CDR3 loop spans 15 amino acids. Germline loops: CDR1 LGHNT, CDR2 FRNRAP. The V gene lost 0 bases and the J gene lost 1 base, with 9 bases spanning the gap. CDR3 coding DNA: TGTGCTAGTGGTTTGGTACAAATCCGGAACACTGAAGCTTTCTTT. Translating it yields CASGLVQIRNTEAFF.

The gene calls are TRBV7-2 and TRBJ2-7; no clear D. Germline V lookup: CDR1 SGHTA, CDR2 FQGNSA. V was shortened by 1 base and J by 3 bases, with 10 bases between the two germline ends. The CDR3 length is 14 residues. CDR3 amino acids: CASSLDSLFYEQYF. The DNA of the CDR3 is TGTGCCAGCAGCTTAGATTCGTTGTTCTACGAGCAGTACTTC.

This clone was picked up one time. This chain links TRBV2 with TRBJ2-2, with 8 bases that match TRBD1. CDR1 is SNHLY, CDR2 FYNNEI, per germline. This CDR3 region has 14 residues. Germline trimming cut 5 bases from V and 7 bases from J; bases unmatched to any gene: 6. The CDR3 DNA is TGTGCCAGCAGTACAAACAGGGGGAACGGGGAGCTGTTTTTT. As protein: CASSTNRGNGELFF.

This chain links TRBV7-9 with TRBJ1-1; no definite D call. This CDR3 has 11 amino acids. The V end lost 1 base, the J end lost 10 bases, and 7 bases lay between the germline ends. Germline lookup yields CDR1 SEHNR and CDR2 FQNEAQ (reference sequence). In DNA form, the CDR3 reads TGTGCCAGCAGCTTAGTTGAGGTAGCTTTCTTT. This translates into CASSLVEVAFF.

The CDR3 loop is CASSLRQGARGYTF. CDR3 DNA sequence: TGTGCCAGCAGCCTTAGACAGGGGGCGAGGGGCTACACCTTC. The rearrangement uses TRBV11-2 and TRBJ1-2; 10 bases agree with TRBD1. The CDR3 runs 14 residues. V trimming: 5 bases; J trimming: 8 bases; junction bases outside the gene matches: 8. CDR1 and CDR2 from the germline V gene are SGHAT and FQNNGV.

The chain uses TRBV11-2 and TRBJ1-4; D not resolved. The CDR3 extends over 14 amino acids. Trimming took 1 base from V and 7 from J, leaving 10 bases between them. Germline V gene lookup returns CDR1 SGHAT and CDR2 FQNNGV. CDR3 nucleotide sequence: TGTGCCAGCAGCTTAGTTGGCTCGTCTGAAAAACTGTTTTTT. It encodes CASSLVGSSEKLFF.

The V and J genes are TRBV6-5 and TRBJ1-2, with D unclear. This CDR3 comprises 13 residues. Per the germline V gene, CDR1 is MNHEY and CDR2 is SVGAGI. Trimming stripped 6 bases from V and 4 bases from J, with 12 bases between. The CDR3 spells CASSPSGFYGYTF. The CDR3 bases are TGTGCCAGCAGCCCCTCGGGGTTCTATGGCTACACCTTC.

This sequence joins TRBV4-1 and TRBJ1-4; possibly TRBD1 for D (5 bases). CDR3 length: 16 residues. The ends were cut back, 2 bases at V and 4 bases at J, with 14 bases in the middle. Germline V CDR1 and CDR2: MGHRA, YSYEKL. CDR3 residues: CASSQTIGTLNEKLFF. The CDR3 nucleotides are TGCGCCAGCAGCCAAACAATCGGGACTCTTAATGAAAAACTGTTTTTT.

J is TRBJ1-5 and V is TRBV5-1; D is undetermined. The CDR3 extends over 13 amino acids. Germline lookup yields CDR1 SGHRS and CDR2 YFSETQ. V was pared by 3 bases and J by 6 bases, with 10 bases between. CDR3 coding DNA: TGCGCCAGCAGCTACGGGTTGGGTCAGCCCCAGCATTTT. This sequence encodes CASSYGLGQPQHF.

This chain connects TRBV25-1 to TRBJ2-7, with 8 bases fitting TRBD1. After removal of 8 bases from V and 2 bases from J, the junction contained 5 bases not matched to a gene. The CDR3 length is 13 residues. Germline lookup yields CDR1 MGHDK and CDR2 SYGVNS. CDR3 sequence: CASEDRETYEQYF. CDR3 DNA: TGTGCCAGCGAGGACAGGGAAACCTACGAGCAGTACTTC.

The J gene is TRBJ2-3, the V gene TRBV5-6; D unclear. The V and J ends lost 3 bases and 0 bases respectively, with 5 bases between them. Germline-derived CDR1 and CDR2 are SGHDT and YYEEEE. The CDR3 totals 13 residues. This chain's CDR3 is CASSSFSTDTQYF. CDR3 bases: TGTGCCAGCAGCTCCTTCAGCACAGATACGCAGTATTTT.

V is TRBV2 and J is TRBJ2-1, with D hard to call. This CDR3 is 16 amino acids long. Germline CDR1 SNHLY, CDR2 FYNNEI. Trimming cost V 3 bases and J 0 bases, with 12 bases left between them. The CDR3 coding sequence is TGTGCCAGCAGTGAGGGCTGGCCGAGCTCCTACAATGAGCAGTTCTTC. Translated: CASSEGWPSSYNEQFF. Variable domain in full (rest from reference TRBV2 and TRBJ2-1): EPEVTQTPSHQVTQMGQEVILRCVPISNHLYFYWYRQILGQKVEFLVSFYNNEISEKSEIFDDQFSVERPDGSNFTLKIRSTKLEDSAMYFCASSEGWPSSYNEQFFGPGTRLTVL.

The table lists this clone with a count of one. The V and J genes are TRBV5-4 and TRBJ1-4, with D unclear. Germline V CDR1 and CDR2: SGHNT, YYREEE (reference sequence). Trimming took 3 bases from V and 2 from J, leaving 14 bases between them. The CDR3 runs to 16 residues. CDR3 region: CASSSSKSSTNEKLFF. In DNA, the CDR3 is TGTGCCAGCAGCTCATCTAAATCCTCCACTAATGAAAAACTGTTTTTT.

The chain recombines TRBV9 with TRBJ2-4, with D possibly being TRBD2 (6 bases). Trimming took 4 bases from V and 11 from J, leaving 22 bases between them. The CDR3 sequence is 15 residues long. Germline CDR1 and CDR2: SGDLS and YYNGEE. Here the CDR3 reads CASSPTLSEGGVQYF. The DNA for the CDR3 is TGTGCCAGCAGCCCCACGTTGAGCGAGGGAGGAGTTCAGTACTTC.

The chain uses TRBV10-1 and TRBJ1-2; 8 bases are shared with TRBD1. Germline values: CDR1 WNHNN, CDR2 SYGVQD (reference sequence). The CDR3 length is 14 residues. Trimming cost V 5 bases and J 2 bases; bases outside gene matches: 4. CDR3 DNA: TGCGCCAGCAGTCCAGGGGGCATGAACTATGGCTACACCTTC. It is translated as CASSPGGMNYGYTF.

This rearrangement joins TRBV11-2 to TRBJ1-3; 9 bases map to TRBD1. The CDR3 consists of 16 residues. With V trimmed by 3 bases and J by 4 bases, 7 bases remained unmatched. Germline lookup yields CDR1 SGHAT and CDR2 FQNNGV. The CDR3 reads CASSFGPQGAGNTIYF. The DNA of the CDR3 is TGTGCCAGCAGCTTCGGCCCACAGGGGGCAGGAAACACCATATATTTT.

The chain carries TRBV29-1 and TRBJ2-7; weak D call: TRBD1 (6 bases). V was clipped by 0 bases and J by 9 bases, with 24 bases between them. This CDR3 comprises 16 residues. Germline V CDR1 and CDR2: SQVTM, ANQGSEA. The chain's CDR3 is CSVEDRDTKGYFVQYF. The CDR3 DNA follows: TGCAGCGTTGAAGATCGGGACACGAAGGGCTATTTCGTGCAGTACTTC.

The V and J genes are TRBV29-1 and TRBJ1-2, with D perhaps TRBD1 (5 bases). V shed 3 bases and J shed 6 bases, with 17 bases lying between them. The CDR3 contains 14 residues. The V gene's germline CDR1 is SQVTM and CDR2 ANQGSEA. CDR3 nucleotide sequence: TGCAGCGTTGACCAGGGATCTGGTATTGATGGCTACACCTTC. This sequence encodes CSVDQGSGIDGYTF.

As regards this clone: The junction and the germline gene differ at one end; a read error may be behind it. The chain has TRBV10-1 and TRBJ1-1; the match to TRBD1 covers 9 bases. This CDR3 region has 14 residues. Germline lookup yields CDR1 WNHNN and CDR2 SYGVQD (reference sequence). The CDR3 here is CATSPGTGNAEAFF. The CDR3 nucleotides read TGCGCCACGTCCCCCGGGACAGGGAACGCTGAAGCTTTCTTT.

The rearrangement links TRBV4-2 to TRBJ2-2; weak D call: TRBD2 (6 bases). There are 18 residues in the CDR3. V was trimmed by 0 bases and J by 4 bases, leaving 18 bases between them. Germline CDR1 and CDR2: LGHNA and YNFKEQ. CDR3 DNA: TGTGCCAGCAGCCAAGAGGGCCGGGCGGGGTTAGGCACCGGGGAGCTGTTTTTT. Translation: CASSQEGRAGLGTGELFF.

The V gene is TRBV5-6, the J gene TRBJ2-7, with TRBD1 matching 7 bases. Germline CDR1 reads SGHDT; CDR2 reads YYEEEE. This CDR3 spans 16 amino acids. J gave up 2 bases and V 0 bases, and 8 bases lay outside the gene matches. The CDR3 here is CASSLAGDRYTYEQYF. The CDR3 DNA reads TGTGCCAGCAGCTTGGCTGGGGACAGATACACCTACGAGCAGTACTTC.

V and J are TRBV30 and TRBJ1-1; TRBD1 aligns across 7 bases. The CDR3 is 15 residues long. Trimming cost V 4 bases and J 0 bases; bases outside gene matches: 8. Per germline, CDR1 GTSNPN and CDR2 SVGIG (reference sequence). This CDR3 is CAWTHRGTVNTEAFF. The CDR3 DNA reads as TGTGCCTGGACTCACCGCGGGACAGTGAACACTGAAGCTTTCTTT.

This CDR3 is CASSFPTSGGPSYNEQFF. The CDR3 bases are TGTGCCAGCAGCTTCCCGACTAGCGGGGGGCCCTCCTACAATGAGCAGTTCTTC. This chain connects TRBV7-9 to TRBJ2-1; TRBD2 agrees at 13 bases. There are 18 residues in the CDR3. Germline V CDR1 and CDR2: SEHNR, FQNEAQ (reference sequence). V was clipped by 3 bases and J by 0 bases; unmatched bases: 5.